What follows are 25 T cell receptor beta chains derived from one specimen sequenced in a study of cytomegalovirus exposure and HLA in healthy donors. In the PCR, 60 Vbeta and 13 Jbeta primers were used. This table comes from immunoSEQ multiplex PCR, and its TCRdb copy is limited to in-frame clones, with some not included. The repertoire holds about 150,000 clones, roughly four fifths seen once, with around 3.3% in the top ten. Sequencing was carried out using PBMCs. The receptor set was obtained from a woman aged 40 to 50 in good health and CMV-seronegative.

J is TRBJ2-7 and V is TRBV7-8; D is perhaps TRBD1 (5 bases). This CDR3 spans 15 amino acids. Germline CDR1 and CDR2: SGHVS and FQNEAQ. The ends were cut back, 5 bases at V and 0 bases at J, with 14 bases in the middle. DNA of the CDR3: TGTGCCAGCAGCCCCCCCAGGGCCCTCTCCTACGAGCAGTACTTC. Translated, it gives CASSPPRALSYEQYF.

The chain recombines TRBV10-3 with TRBJ1-1; 10 bases are a match to TRBD1. Germline V lookup: CDR1 ENHRY, CDR2 SYGVKD. This CDR3 is 17 amino acids long. V dropped 7 bases and J dropped 5; count of bases not matched to a gene: 16. CDR3 in amino acids: CAIKGGTGTGAVTEAFF. The CDR3 coding sequence is TGTGCCATCAAAGGTGGTACGGGGACAGGGGCCGTGACTGAAGCTTTCTTT.

CDR3 nucleotides: TGTGCCAGCAGTCGCCGGACAGGGAAAGGTCAGCCCCAGCATTTT. This gives the protein CASSRRTGKGQPQHF. The genes are TRBV6-6 and TRBJ1-5, with TRBD1 matching 8 bases. The V segment lost 5 bases and the J segment 6 bases; nucleotides outside the gene matches: 9. This CDR3 is built from 15 residues. Germline V gene lookup returns CDR1 MNHNY and CDR2 SVGAGI (reference sequence).

V and J are TRBV5-1 and TRBJ2-5; 9 positions agree with TRBD2. V shed 4 bases and J 2 bases; nucleotides not matched to a gene: 6. Germline CDR1 reads SGHRS; CDR2 reads YFSETQ. The CDR3 is 15 residues long. The CDR3 nucleotides are TGCGCCAGCAGCATCCTAAGCGGGGGGCAAGAGACCCAGTACTTC. Amino acids: CASSILSGGQETQYF.

The V gene is TRBV2, the J gene TRBJ2-1; unclear D gene. The CDR3 consists of 13 residues. V lost 4 bases to trimming and J lost 4 bases, with 8 bases between them. Germline-derived CDR1 and CDR2 are SNHLY and FYNNEI. CDR3 loop: CASSVQFYNEQFF. Written as DNA, the CDR3 is TGTGCCAGCAGTGTACAGTTTTACAATGAGCAGTTCTTC.

The chain uses TRBV2 and TRBJ2-7; 14 bases are shared with TRBD2. The CDR3 is 14 residues long. With 6 bases clipped from V and 7 bases from J, the junction kept 5 bases outside the gene matches. Germline lookup yields CDR1 SNHLY and CDR2 FYNNEI. This CDR3 is CASRGLAGAGEQYF. In nucleotides, the CDR3 is TGTGCCAGCAGGGGACTAGCGGGGGCGGGGGAGCAGTACTTC.

The rearrangement joins TRBV9 to TRBJ2-3; D not resolved. The CDR3 is 12 amino acids. The ends were cut back, 0 bases at V and 6 bases at J, with 5 bases in the middle. CDR1 and CDR2 from the germline V gene are SGDLS and YYNGEE. The CDR3 here is CASSVGQDTQYF. The CDR3 DNA reads TGTGCCAGCAGCGTAGGCCAGGATACGCAGTATTTT. The whole variable domain, remainder taken from reference TRBV9 and TRBJ2-3, is DSGVTQTPKHLITATGQRVTLRCSPRSGDLSVYWYQQSLDQGLQFLIQYYNGEERAKGNILERFSAQQFPDLHSELNLSSLELGDSALYFCASSVGQDTQYFGPGTRLTVL.

The chain links TRBV10-2 to TRBJ2-2; TRBD1 is a possible D gene (6 bases). Germline V CDR1 and CDR2: WSHSY, SAAADI. Trimming took off 0 bases at V and 0 bases at J, with 14 bases between the two ends. The CDR3 contains 18 residues. CDR3 region: CASSESNLGTPNTGELFF. The CDR3 DNA reads TGCGCCAGCAGTGAGTCGAATCTCGGGACACCGAACACCGGGGAGCTGTTTTTT.

This clone was observed a single time. The chain combines TRBV7-6 with TRBJ1-3; tentatively, D is TRBD1 (6 bases). Trimming removed 2 bases from V and 5 bases from J, with 28 bases in between. The CDR3 covers 20 residues. Germline CDR1 and CDR2: SGHVS and FNYEAQ. The DNA for the CDR3 is TGTGCCAGCAGCTTACTCGGTTCTGTGTGGGGACACGAAAGGAGAAACACCATATATTTT. The encoded protein is CASSLLGSVWGHERRNTIYF.

This chain joins TRBV18 and TRBJ1-1, with D unresolved. Germline V gene lookup returns CDR1 KGHSH and CDR2 LQKENI. There are 12 residues in the CDR3. V lost 8 bases, J lost 1 base, and 8 bases lay in between. CDR3 sequence reads: CASRAQNTEAFF. The CDR3 DNA reads as TGTGCCAGCAGAGCTCAGAACACTGAAGCTTTCTTT.

This clone has just a few counts. The rearrangement joins TRBV28 to TRBJ1-3; TRBD1 aligns across 7 bases. The length of the CDR3 is 17 residues. CDR1 is MDHEN and CDR2 is SYDVKM in the germline V gene. V lost 5 bases to trimming and J lost 0 bases; unmatched junction nucleotides: 10. The CDR3 loop is CASSDRGTDSSGNTIYF. In nucleotides, the CDR3 is TGTGCCAGCAGTGACCGCGGGACAGATAGCTCTGGAAACACCATATATTTT. The entire variable domain, with the rest obtained from reference TRBV28 and TRBJ1-3, is as follows: DVKVTQSSRYLVKRTGEKVFLECVQDMDHENMFWYRQDPGLGLRLIYFSYDVKMKEKGDIPEGYSVSREKKERFSLILESASTNQTSMYLCASSDRGTDSSGNTIYFGEGSWLTVV.

The chain carries TRBV6-5 and TRBJ1-1; D is unclear. Germline V gives CDR1 MNHEY, CDR2 SVGAGI. V was trimmed by 2 bases and J by 5 bases, leaving 15 bases between them. CDR3 length: 15 amino acids. The CDR3 DNA follows: TGTGCCAGCAGTTACGGTGCAGGATCTTTGACTGAAGCTTTCTTT. The encoded protein is CASSYGAGSLTEAFF.

Only a few counts were recorded for this clone. The chain is built from TRBV7-9 and TRBJ2-1, with TRBD2 as a possible D gene (6 bases). Trimming shortened V by 5 bases and J by 6 bases, and 20 bases separated the two germline ends. Germline loops: CDR1 SEHNR, CDR2 FQNEAQ (reference sequence). The length of the CDR3 is 16 residues. The CDR3 sequence: CASSPPEGRDLNEQFF. CDR3 DNA: TGTGCCAGCAGCCCGCCGGAGGGCAGGGACCTCAATGAGCAGTTCTTC.

V and J are TRBV7-2 and TRBJ1-1; D uncertain. The CDR3 is made up of 14 amino acids. CDR1 is SGHTA, CDR2 FQGNSA, per germline. Trimming removed 1 base at V and 3 bases at J, with 9 bases between. This chain's CDR3 is CASSLVAGDTEAFF. In DNA, the CDR3 is TGTGCCAGCAGCTTAGTGGCGGGTGACACTGAAGCTTTCTTT.

Concerning this clone: Other DNA sequences in this specimen translate into the identical CDR3. V gene TRBV2 combines with J gene TRBJ2-7, with 11 bases fitting TRBD1. Germline lookup yields CDR1 SNHLY and CDR2 FYNNEI. The CDR3 has 13 amino acids. The junction had 4 bases not matched to a gene; V was cut back by 8 bases and J by 4 bases. The CDR3 region is CASGGQGAYEQYF. CDR3 DNA sequence: TGTGCCAGCGGAGGACAGGGGGCTTACGAGCAGTACTTC.

V gene TRBV6-5 combines with J gene TRBJ1-2; D is undetermined. CDR3 length equals 14 residues. Germline V gene sequence: CDR1 MNHEY, CDR2 SVGAGI. V lost 5 bases to trimming and J lost 4 bases, with 14 bases between them. In nucleotides, the CDR3 is TGTGCCAGCAGTCTCTCTGGGCTGGTCTATGGCTACACCTTC. Its protein product is CASSLSGLVYGYTF.

This chain connects TRBV7-9 to TRBJ2-7; 9 bases line up with TRBD1. Germline V lookup: CDR1 SEHNR, CDR2 FQNEAQ (reference sequence). With V trimmed by 4 bases and J by 2 bases, 9 bases remained unmatched. The CDR3 is made up of 16 amino acids. The DNA for the CDR3 is TGTGCCAGCAGCTCCGGGACAGGGCTGGAAACCTACGAGCAGTACTTC. Translated: CASSSGTGLETYEQYF.

The chain links TRBV18 to TRBJ2-1, with D hard to call. The germline V gene has CDR1 KGHSH and CDR2 LQKENI. V lost 2 bases, J lost 0 bases, and 5 bases lay in between. The CDR3 contains 14 residues. This CDR3 is CASSPEVSYNEQFF. The CDR3 nucleotides are TGTGCCAGCTCACCAGAGGTCTCCTACAATGAGCAGTTCTTC.

The V call is TRBV7-2, the J call TRBJ2-1; D remains unclear. The germline CDR1 and CDR2 sequences are SGHTA and FQGNSA. Trimming shortened V by 1 base and J by 4 bases, and 5 bases separated the two germline ends. This CDR3 spans 13 amino acids. The CDR3 loop is CASSLVQYNEQFF. In DNA form, the CDR3 reads TGTGCCAGCAGCTTAGTACAGTACAATGAGCAGTTCTTC.

V is TRBV15 and J is TRBJ2-5, with D unresolved. Germline loops: CDR1 LNHNV, CDR2 YYDKDF (reference sequence). Trimming removed 0 bases at V and 5 bases at J, with 7 bases between. CDR3 length equals 13 residues. As DNA, the CDR3 is TGTGCCACCAGCAGAGATACGGGTGAGACCCAGTACTTC. This translates into CATSRDTGETQYF.

The chain uses TRBV18 and TRBJ1-4, with a tentative D call TRBD1 (6 bases). CDR1 and CDR2 (germline): KGHSH, LQKENI. V was cut by 3 bases and J by 13 bases, with 18 bases left in between. CDR3 size: 14 residues. CDR3 in amino acids: CASSPRQAPGGLFF. CDR3 in DNA: TGTGCCAGCTCACCTAGACAGGCCCCGGGAGGACTGTTTTTT.

This sequence joins TRBV11-3 and TRBJ2-3, with 7 positions matching TRBD1. CDR1 and CDR2 (germline): SGHNT, YENEEA. CDR3 size: 14 residues. V was pared by 5 bases and J by 6 bases, with 8 bases of the junction left unmatched. CDR3 nucleotide sequence: TGTGCCAGCAGCCGCCTAGGGGGCGGGGATACGCAGTATTTT. It codes for CASSRLGGGDTQYF.

The rearrangement uses TRBV6-1 and TRBJ2-1; 14 nucleotides align to TRBD2. The CDR3 length is 15 residues. Germline V gene lookup returns CDR1 MNHNS and CDR2 SASEGT. V gave up 6 bases and J gave up 9 bases; unmatched junction bases: 7. The CDR3 reads CASRETSGGVIEQFF. The CDR3, as DNA: TGTGCCAGCAGGGAGACTAGCGGGGGGGTGATTGAGCAGTTCTTC.

This chain uses TRBV2 with TRBJ1-1; 8 positions match TRBD1. Germline V gene lookup returns CDR1 SNHLY and CDR2 FYNNEI. The CDR3 runs to 14 residues. Germline trimming cut 7 bases from V and 1 base from J; bases unmatched to any gene: 5. In DNA form, the CDR3 reads TGTGCCAGCACTTCCGGGACAGGGAACACTGAAGCTTTCTTT. This encodes CASTSGTGNTEAFF.

The chain is built from TRBV30 and TRBJ1-5; 12 bases are shared with TRBD1. The germline V gene has CDR1 GTSNPN and CDR2 SVGIG (reference sequence). V trimming: 5 bases; J trimming: 7 bases; junction bases outside the gene matches: 15. CDR3 length: 17 residues. CDR3 sequence: CAWPERDRGLLGQPQHF. CDR3 nucleotide sequence: TGTGCCTGGCCTGAGAGGGACAGGGGGCTATTAGGCCAGCCCCAGCATTTT.